The text below deals with one TCR beta chain. As yet, its antigen is unknown. Focal radiation was given together with CTLA-4 blockade (ipilimumab) to patients with chemo-refractory metastatic non-small-cell lung cancer. V lost 5 bases to trimming and J lost 6 bases; unmatched junction nucleotides: 7. The CDR3 totals 15 residues. CDR1 and CDR2 (germline): MDHEN, SYDVKM. This record belongs to a study of radiotherapy plus CTLA-4 blockade in lung cancer. Whole-study context: Patients showed objective responses in over 15% of cases, and disease control was achieved by approximately 31%. Study-wide results and limits: Tumor-origin TCR clones grew in blood after radiotherapy plus ipilimumab.

The protocol was immunoSEQ multiplex PCR, while the TCRdb copy is restricted to in-frame clones and leaves out a portion. This sample carries around 55,000 clones, around four fifths of them seen once, and the ten largest clones take around 6.6%. Sequenced material: peripheral blood, taken from a patient treated with radiotherapy plus ipilimumab. The sequence derives from a human donor with non-small cell lung cancer whose response to radiotherapy plus ipilimumab could not be evaluated. This chain joins TRBV28 and TRBJ2-1; 10 nucleotides match TRBD2. For the CDR3, the DNA is TGTGCCAGCAGTCTAGGGGCTAGCGGGAGCAATGAGCAGTTCTTC. Amino acids: CASSLGASGSNEQFF. The complete variable domain, with remaining parts taken from reference TRBV28 and TRBJ2-1, reads DVKVTQSSRYLVKRTGEKVFLECVQDMDHENMFWYRQDPGLGLRLIYFSYDVKMKEKGDIPEGYSVSREKKERFSLILESASTNQTSMYLCASSLGASGSNEQFFGPGTRLTVL.